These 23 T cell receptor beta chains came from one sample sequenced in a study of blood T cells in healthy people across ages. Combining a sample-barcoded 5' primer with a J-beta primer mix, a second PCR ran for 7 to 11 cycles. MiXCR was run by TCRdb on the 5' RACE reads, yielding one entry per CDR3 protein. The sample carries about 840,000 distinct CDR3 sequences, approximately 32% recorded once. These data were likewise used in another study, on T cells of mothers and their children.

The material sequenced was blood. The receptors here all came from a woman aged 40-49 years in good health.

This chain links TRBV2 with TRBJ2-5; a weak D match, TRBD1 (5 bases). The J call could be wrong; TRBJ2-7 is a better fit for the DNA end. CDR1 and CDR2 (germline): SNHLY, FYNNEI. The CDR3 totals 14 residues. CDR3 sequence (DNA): TGTGCCAGCAGTGAGGGGCAGGGAATATCCGAGCAGTACTTC. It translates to CASSEGQGISEQYF.

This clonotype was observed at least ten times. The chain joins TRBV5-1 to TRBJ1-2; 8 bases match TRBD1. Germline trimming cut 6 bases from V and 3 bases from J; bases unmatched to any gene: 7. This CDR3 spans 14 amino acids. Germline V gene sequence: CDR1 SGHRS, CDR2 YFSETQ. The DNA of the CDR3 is TGCGCCAGCATCTCAGGGGGCGCGGACTATGGCTACACCTTC. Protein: CASISGGADYGYTF.

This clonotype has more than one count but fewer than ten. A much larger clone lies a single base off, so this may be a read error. The CDR3 DNA reads as TGTGCCACCAGCAGAGAGATATGGACAGGCCCCTACAATGAGCAGTTCTTC. This codes for CATSREIWTGPYNEQFF. This sequence joins TRBV15 and TRBJ2-1; TRBD1 agrees at 7 bases. Germline-derived CDR1 and CDR2 are LNHNV and YYDKDF (reference sequence). The length of the CDR3 is 17 residues. Unmatched junction bases numbered 7, after V lost 0 bases and J lost 2 bases. Variable domain in full (rest from reference TRBV15 and TRBJ2-1): DAMVIQNPRYQVTQFGKPVTLSCSQTLNHNVMYWYQQKSSQAPKLLFHYYDKDFNNEADTPDNFQSRRPNTSFCFLDIRSPGLGDTAMYLCATSREIWTGPYNEQFFGPGTRLTVL.

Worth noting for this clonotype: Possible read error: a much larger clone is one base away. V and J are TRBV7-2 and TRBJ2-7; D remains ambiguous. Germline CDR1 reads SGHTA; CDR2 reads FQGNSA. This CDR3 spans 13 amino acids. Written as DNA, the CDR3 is TGTGCCAGCAGCTTACCGCAAAACTACGAGCGGTACTTC. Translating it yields CASSLPQNYERYF.

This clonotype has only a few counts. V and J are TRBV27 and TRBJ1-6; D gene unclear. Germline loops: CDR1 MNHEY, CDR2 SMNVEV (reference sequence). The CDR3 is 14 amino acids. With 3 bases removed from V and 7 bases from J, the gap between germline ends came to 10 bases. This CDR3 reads CASSFGGRNSPLHF. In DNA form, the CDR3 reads TGTGCCAGCAGTTTTGGAGGACGGAATTCACCCCTCCACTTT.

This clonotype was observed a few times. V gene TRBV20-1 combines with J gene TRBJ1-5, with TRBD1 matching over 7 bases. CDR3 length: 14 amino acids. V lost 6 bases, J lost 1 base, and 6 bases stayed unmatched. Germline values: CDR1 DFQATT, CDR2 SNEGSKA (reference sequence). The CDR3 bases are TGCAGTGCCACGGGACAGATCAGCAATCAGCCCCAGCATTTT. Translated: CSATGQISNQPQHF.

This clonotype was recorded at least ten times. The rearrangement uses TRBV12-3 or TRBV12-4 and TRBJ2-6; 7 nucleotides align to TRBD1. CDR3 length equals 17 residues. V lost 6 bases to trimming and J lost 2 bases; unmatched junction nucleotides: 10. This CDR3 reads CASSLDTGVAGANVLTF. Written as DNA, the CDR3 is TGTGCCAGCAGCCTCGACACAGGGGTGGCTGGGGCCAACGTCCTGACTTTC.

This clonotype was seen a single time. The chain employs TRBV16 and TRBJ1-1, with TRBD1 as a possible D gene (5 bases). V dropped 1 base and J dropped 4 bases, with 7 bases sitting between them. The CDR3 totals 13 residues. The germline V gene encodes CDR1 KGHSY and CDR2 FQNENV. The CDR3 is CASSQLTGTEAFF. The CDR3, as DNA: TGTGCCAGCAGCCAATTAACAGGCACTGAAGCTTTCTTT. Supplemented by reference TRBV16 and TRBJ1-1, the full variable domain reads GEEVAQTPKHLVRGEGQKAKLYCAPIKGHSYVFWYQQVLKNEFKFLISFQNENVFDETGMPKERFSAKCLPNSPCSLEIQATKLEDSAVYFCASSQLTGTEAFFGQGTRLTVV.

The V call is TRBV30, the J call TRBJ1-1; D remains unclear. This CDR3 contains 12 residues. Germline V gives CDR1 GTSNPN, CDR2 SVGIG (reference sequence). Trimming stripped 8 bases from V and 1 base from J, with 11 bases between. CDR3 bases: TGTGCCCGGCGCAAGGGGAACACTGAAGCTTTCTTT. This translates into CARRKGNTEAFF.

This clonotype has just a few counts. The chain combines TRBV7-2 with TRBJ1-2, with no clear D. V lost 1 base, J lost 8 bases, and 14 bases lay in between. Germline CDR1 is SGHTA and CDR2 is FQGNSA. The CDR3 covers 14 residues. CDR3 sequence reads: CASSLEGLGDGYTF. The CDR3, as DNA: TGTGCCAGCAGCTTAGAAGGCCTGGGAGACGGCTACACCTTC.

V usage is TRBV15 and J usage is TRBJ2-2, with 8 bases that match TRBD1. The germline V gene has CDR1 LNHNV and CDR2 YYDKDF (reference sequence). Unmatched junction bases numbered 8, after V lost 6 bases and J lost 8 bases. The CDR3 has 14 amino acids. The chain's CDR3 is CATRFQGAVGELFF. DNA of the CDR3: TGTGCCACCAGATTTCAGGGGGCCGTAGGGGAGCTGTTTTTT.

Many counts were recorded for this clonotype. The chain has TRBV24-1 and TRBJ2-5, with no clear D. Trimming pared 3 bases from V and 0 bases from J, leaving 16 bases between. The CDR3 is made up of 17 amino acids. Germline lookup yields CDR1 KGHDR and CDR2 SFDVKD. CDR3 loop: CATSDPFDGQYQETQYF. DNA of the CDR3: TGTGCCACCAGTGATCCCTTTGACGGGCAGTACCAAGAGACCCAGTACTTC.

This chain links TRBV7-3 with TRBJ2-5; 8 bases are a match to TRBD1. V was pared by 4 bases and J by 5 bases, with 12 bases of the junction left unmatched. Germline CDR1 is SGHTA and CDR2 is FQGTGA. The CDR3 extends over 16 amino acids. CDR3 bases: TGTGCCAGCAGCTCAGGGGCAGGGGGCAGGGGGGAGACCCAGTACTTC. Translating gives CASSSGAGGRGETQYF.

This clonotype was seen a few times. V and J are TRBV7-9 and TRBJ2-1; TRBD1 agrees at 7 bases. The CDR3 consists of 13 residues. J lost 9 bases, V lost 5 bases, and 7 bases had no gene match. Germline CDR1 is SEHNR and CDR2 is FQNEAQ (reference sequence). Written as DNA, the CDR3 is TGTGCCAGCAGCGAGACAGGGATCGGTGAGCAGTTCTTC. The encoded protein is CASSETGIGEQFF.

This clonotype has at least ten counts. The CDR3: CASGVRAYEQYF. The CDR3 nucleotides read TGTGCCAGCGGGGTTAGGGCCTACGAGCAGTACTTC. This sequence joins TRBV28 and TRBJ2-7, with D unclear. This CDR3 region has 12 residues. Germline values: CDR1 MDHEN, CDR2 SYDVKM. V lost 8 bases to trimming and J lost 2 bases, with 10 bases between them.

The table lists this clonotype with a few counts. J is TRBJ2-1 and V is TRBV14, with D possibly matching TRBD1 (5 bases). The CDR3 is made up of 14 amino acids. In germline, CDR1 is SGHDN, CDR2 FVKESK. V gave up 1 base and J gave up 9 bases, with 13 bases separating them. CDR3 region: CASSQGGAGGEQFF. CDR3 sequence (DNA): TGTGCCAGCAGCCAAGGTGGGGCTGGTGGTGAGCAGTTCTTC. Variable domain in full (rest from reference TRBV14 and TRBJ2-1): EAGVTQFPSHSVIEKGQTVTLRCDPISGHDNLYWYRRVMGKEIKFLLHFVKESKQDESGMPNNRFLAERTGGTYSTLKVQPAELEDSGVYFCASSQGGAGGEQFFGPGTRLTVL.

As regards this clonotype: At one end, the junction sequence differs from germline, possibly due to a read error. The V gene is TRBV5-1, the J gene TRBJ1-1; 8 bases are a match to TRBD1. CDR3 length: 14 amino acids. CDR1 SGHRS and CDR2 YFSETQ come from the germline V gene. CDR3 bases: TGCGCCAGCAGCTTAGGGCAGGGGGCATCTGAAACTTTCTTT. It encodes CASSLGQGASETFF.

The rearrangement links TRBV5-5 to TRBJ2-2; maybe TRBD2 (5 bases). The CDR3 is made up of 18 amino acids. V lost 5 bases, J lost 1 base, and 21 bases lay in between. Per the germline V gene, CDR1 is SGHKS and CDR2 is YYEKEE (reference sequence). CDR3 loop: CASRPSVGSGWNTGELFF. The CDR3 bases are TGTGCCAGCAGACCCTCGGTGGGGAGTGGGTGGAACACCGGGGAGCTGTTTTTT.

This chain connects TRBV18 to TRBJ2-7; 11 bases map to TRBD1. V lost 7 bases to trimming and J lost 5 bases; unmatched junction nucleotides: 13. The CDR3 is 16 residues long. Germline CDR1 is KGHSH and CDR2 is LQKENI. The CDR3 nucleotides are TGTGCCAGCTTAGACGGACAGGGGGCTATTTCGGACGAGCAGTACTTC. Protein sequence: CASLDGQGAISDEQYF.

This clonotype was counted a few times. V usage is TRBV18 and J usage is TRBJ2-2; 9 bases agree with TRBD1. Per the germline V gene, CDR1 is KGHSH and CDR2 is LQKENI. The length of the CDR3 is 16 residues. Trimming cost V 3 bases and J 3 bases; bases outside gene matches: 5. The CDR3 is CASSPYRGLDTGELFF. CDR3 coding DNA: TGTGCCAGCTCACCTTACAGGGGGCTAGACACCGGGGAGCTGTTTTTT.

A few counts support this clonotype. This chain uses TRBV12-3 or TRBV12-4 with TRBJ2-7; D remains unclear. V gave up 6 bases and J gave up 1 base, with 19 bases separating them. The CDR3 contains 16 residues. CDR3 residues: CASSLRVSSASYEQYF. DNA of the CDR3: TGTGCCAGCAGCCTTAGAGTCAGCTCCGCATCCTACGAGCAGTACTTC.

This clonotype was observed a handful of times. CDR3 sequence (DNA): TGTGCCAGCAGCTCTTGGACTAGCGGCCAAGAGACCCAGTACTTC. Amino acid sequence: CASSSWTSGQETQYF. The rearrangement uses TRBV3-1 and TRBJ2-5; 10 nucleotides agree with TRBD2. Germline-derived CDR1 and CDR2 are LGHDT and YNNKEL (reference sequence). The CDR3 is 15 amino acids. Trimming at V came to 5 bases and at J to 1 base, leaving 4 bases not matched to a gene.

The CDR3 DNA is TGTGCCAGCAGCTTATTTCAGGGGGCGACCGGGGAGCTGTTTTTT. Translating it yields CASSLFQGATGELFF. The chain is built from TRBV7-3 and TRBJ2-2; 8 bases are shared with TRBD1. The CDR3 is 15 amino acids. The V and J ends lost 2 bases and 5 bases, in that order; junction bases with no gene match: 4. Germline V CDR1 and CDR2: SGHTA, FQGTGA.